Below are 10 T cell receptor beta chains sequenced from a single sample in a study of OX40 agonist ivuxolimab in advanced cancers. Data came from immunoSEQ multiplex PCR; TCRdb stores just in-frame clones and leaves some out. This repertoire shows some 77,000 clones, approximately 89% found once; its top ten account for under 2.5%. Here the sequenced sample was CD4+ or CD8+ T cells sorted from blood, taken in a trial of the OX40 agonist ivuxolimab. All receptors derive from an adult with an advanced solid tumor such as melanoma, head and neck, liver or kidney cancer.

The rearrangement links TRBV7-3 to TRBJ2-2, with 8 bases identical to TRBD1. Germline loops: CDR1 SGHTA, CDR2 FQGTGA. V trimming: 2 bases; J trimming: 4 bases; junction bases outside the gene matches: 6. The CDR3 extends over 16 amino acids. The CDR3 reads CASSLQQGDGTGELFF. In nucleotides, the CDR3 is TGTGCCAGCAGCTTACAACAGGGGGACGGCACCGGGGAGCTGTTTTTT.

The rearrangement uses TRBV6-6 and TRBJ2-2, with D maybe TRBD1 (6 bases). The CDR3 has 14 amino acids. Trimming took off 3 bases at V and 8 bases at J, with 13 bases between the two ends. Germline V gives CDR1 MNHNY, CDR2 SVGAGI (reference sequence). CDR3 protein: CASSYEAGEGELFF. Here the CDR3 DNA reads TGTGCCAGCAGTTATGAGGCAGGGGAAGGGGAGCTGTTTTTT.

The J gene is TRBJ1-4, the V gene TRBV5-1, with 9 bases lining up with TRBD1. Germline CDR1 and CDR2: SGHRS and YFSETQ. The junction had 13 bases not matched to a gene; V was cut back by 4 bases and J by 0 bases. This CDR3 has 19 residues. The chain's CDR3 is CASSRPRTGVQATNEKLFF. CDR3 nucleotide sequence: TGCGCCAGCAGCCGGCCAAGGACAGGGGTTCAAGCAACTAATGAAAAACTGTTTTTT.

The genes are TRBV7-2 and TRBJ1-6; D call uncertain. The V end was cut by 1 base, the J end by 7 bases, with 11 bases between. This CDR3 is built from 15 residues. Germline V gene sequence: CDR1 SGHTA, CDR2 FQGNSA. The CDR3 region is CASSLDPRHNSPLHF. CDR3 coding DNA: TGTGCCAGCAGCTTAGACCCACGGCACAATTCACCCCTCCACTTT. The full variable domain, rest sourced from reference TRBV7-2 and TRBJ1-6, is GAGVSQSPSNKVTEKGKDVELRCDPISGHTALYWYRQSLGQGLEFLIYFQGNSAPDKSGLPSDRFSAERTGGSVSTLTIQRTQQEDSAVYLCASSLDPRHNSPLHFGNGTRLTVT.

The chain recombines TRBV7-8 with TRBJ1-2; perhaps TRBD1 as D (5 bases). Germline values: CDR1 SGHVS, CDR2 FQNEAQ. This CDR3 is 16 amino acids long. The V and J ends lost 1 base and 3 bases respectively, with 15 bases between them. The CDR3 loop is CASSLGQTSTDYGYTF. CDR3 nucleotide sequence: TGTGCCAGCAGCTTAGGACAGACATCTACTGACTATGGCTACACCTTC.

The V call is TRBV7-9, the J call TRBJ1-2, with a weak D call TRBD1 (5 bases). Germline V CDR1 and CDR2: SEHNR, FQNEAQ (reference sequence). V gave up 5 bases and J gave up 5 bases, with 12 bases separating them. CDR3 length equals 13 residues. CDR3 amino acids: CASSPGAKYGYTF. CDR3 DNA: TGTGCCAGCAGCCCCGGGGCGAAGTATGGCTACACCTTC.

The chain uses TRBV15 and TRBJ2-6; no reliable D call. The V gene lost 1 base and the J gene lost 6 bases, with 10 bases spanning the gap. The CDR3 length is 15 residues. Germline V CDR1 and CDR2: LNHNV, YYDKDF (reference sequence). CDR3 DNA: TGTGCCACCAGCAGAGGTGGTGGAACGGCCAACGTCCTGACTTTC. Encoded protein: CATSRGGGTANVLTF.

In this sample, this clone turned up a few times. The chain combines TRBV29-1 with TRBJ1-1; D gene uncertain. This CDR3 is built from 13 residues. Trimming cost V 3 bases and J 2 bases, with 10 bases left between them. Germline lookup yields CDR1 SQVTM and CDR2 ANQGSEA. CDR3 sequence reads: CSVEVRPNTEAFF. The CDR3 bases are TGCAGCGTTGAGGTCAGGCCAAACACTGAAGCTTTCTTT.

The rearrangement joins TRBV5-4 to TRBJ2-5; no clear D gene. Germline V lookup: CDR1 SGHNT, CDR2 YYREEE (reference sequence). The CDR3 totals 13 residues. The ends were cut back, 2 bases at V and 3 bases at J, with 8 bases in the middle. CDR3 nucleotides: TGTGCCAGCAGCTTAAAGGGTGAAGAGACCCAGTACTTC. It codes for CASSLKGEETQYF.

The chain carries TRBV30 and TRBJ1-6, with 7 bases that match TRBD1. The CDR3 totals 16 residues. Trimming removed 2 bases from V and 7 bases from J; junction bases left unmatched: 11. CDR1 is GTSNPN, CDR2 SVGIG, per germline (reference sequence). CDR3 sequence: CAWSRTGLTGNSPLHF. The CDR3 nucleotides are TGTGCCTGGAGTCGGACAGGCTTGACTGGGAATTCACCCCTCCACTTT.